This T cell receptor beta chain was sequenced in a study of shared clonotypes between healthy human individuals. It was CD45RO-negative cells, positively selected for CCR7, that made up naive CD8 cells, with terminally differentiated effector memory CD45RA+ cells excluded. In regard to this clone: Its matching antigen is unknown.

Study findings and constraints: A generally larger estimated richness was seen in naive subsets than in memory subsets. Blood was the only sampled material, and tissue repertoires likely differ. With a handful of donors compared, roughly 5% of naive CD4 clonotypes were shared.

Looked up from germline, CDR1 is SEHNR and CDR2 is FQNEAQ (reference sequence). The V gene lost 2 bases and the J gene lost 6 bases, with 8 bases spanning the gap. CDR3 size: 12 residues. Per the original methods: Filtering was not the same, since immunoSEQ gave junction-only sequences without quality scores. Method: immunoSEQ multiplex PCR; TCRdb's copy keeps in-frame clones and lacks some. V and J calls and clone size are as listed in that table; D and trimming were resolved from the DNA. The sample includes more than 600,000 clones, around 90% of them seen just once. This sequence was found in a young man in good health. The chain combines TRBV7-9 with TRBJ2-7; no clear D gene. What was sequenced was naive CD8+ T cells sorted from blood. DNA of the CDR3: TGTGCCAGCAGCTTAAGGCTGGCCGAGCAGTACTTC. Amino acid sequence: CASSLRLAEQYF.